This TCR beta chain was sequenced for a study of tumor-infiltrating lymphocytes in primary liver carcinoma. Overall study findings and caveats: Tumor-adjacent and tumor-blood pairs overlapped less than tumor region pairs did. Tumors and blood were compared for top-250-clone fraction, and tumors had the significantly higher value (p = 0.039).

Germline assignment: CDR1 MNHEY and CDR2 SVGEGT. This CDR3 is 15 amino acids long. The source material, about 20-30 mg of unsorted bulk tissue, was used to co-extract RNA and DNA. The patients presented with primary liver carcinoma, which was managed through surgical resection. These patients lived with chronic HBV infection and had never been treated. A constant-region primer served to make TCR beta cDNA from 500 to 550 ng total RNA. Modified slightly, ARM-PCR produced TCR beta libraries over three nested multiplex PCR rounds. TRBV1-TRBV30 forward and Cbeta reverse primers drove the first two roughly 11-cycle rounds. Using its own MiXCR run on the multiplex PCR reads, TCRdb lists one record per CDR3 protein. The table records some 21,000 distinct CDR3 sequences, roughly 79% of them present only once. This clonotype has more than one count but fewer than ten. What it binds is not known. One end of the junction fails to match germline, which may point to a read error.

The sequence derives from a woman in her 30s with primary liver carcinoma and hepatitis B virus infection. The gene calls are TRBV6-2 or TRBV6-3 and TRBJ2-6; weak D call: TRBD1 (5 bases). The sequenced material came from liver tumor tissue from sampling region 1. As for subset: tumor region T1, superior pole. CDR3 in amino acids: CASSPRVRGANVLTF. The CDR3 DNA is TGTGCCAGCAGCCCCCGGGTCCGTGGGGCCAACGTACTGACTTTC.